This entry features one T cell receptor (beta chain) sequence. The CDR3 has 17 residues. Germline lookup yields CDR1 LNHDA and CDR2 SQIVND (reference sequence). The V and J ends lost 5 bases and 4 bases, in that order; junction bases with no gene match: 11. The sample comes from a study of blood T cell repertoires in COVID-19. The overall study: COVID-19 samples collected from the United States, Italy and Spain covered acute and convalescent phases. T cells, B-cell-depleted T cells, or PBMCs supplied cDNA or gDNA.

As processed by the authors: From reference gene primer amplification, estimates of nucleated cell counts were derived. Clones were read by immunoSEQ multiplex PCR, and TCRdb kept only the in-frame ones, dropping some. V and J calls and clone size are as listed in that table; D and trimming were resolved from the DNA. Among under 110,000 clones listed, 92% were seen once. The origin of this receptor is a man aged 45-60 years with active COVID-19. The specimen was peripheral blood. The rearrangement joins TRBV19 to TRBJ1-5; 10 nucleotides match TRBD1. The DNA for the CDR3 is TGTGCCAGTAGTCCCCCGAGGACGGGACAGGGGAATCAGCCCCAGCATTTT. This translates into CASSPPRTGQGNQPQHF.